This T cell receptor beta chain was identified during a study of spatial heterogeneity in lung cancer. Per the germline V gene, CDR1 is SGHRS and CDR2 is YFSETQ. Trimming took off 0 bases at V and 2 bases at J, with 9 bases between the two ends. The length of the CDR3 is 14 residues. Time point indicated: sample taken at primary tumor resection. Whole RNA, which was extracted from tumor, nontumor lung tissue or frozen PBMC, was sequenced without any cell sorting. TCRdb re-called the 5' RACE reads through MiXCR, storing one row per CDR3 protein. This table has 90,000 or so distinct CDR3 sequences, roughly 10% appearing once. This clonotype was detected many times.

The genes are TRBV5-1 and TRBJ2-7; D gene uncertain. The material sequenced was PBMCs, taken at surgery. This sequence originates from a male donor with early-stage non-small cell lung cancer. CDR3 nucleotide sequence: TGCGCCAGCAGCTTGGGTAGCACAGCCTACGAGCAGTACTTC. This translates into CASSLGSTAYEQYF.